This TCR beta chain was sequenced for a study of monozygotic twins with inflammatory bowel disease. Concerning this clonotype: Its antigen is still unknown.

TCRdb re-called the 5' RACE reads, yielding one record per CDR3 amino acid sequence without DNA. Its table records over 100,000 distinct CDR3 sequences. Study-wide results and caveats: Especially with disease activity, IBD patients had fewer clonotypes in common with others than healthy twins did.

Unsorted whole blood yielded the total RNA, with T cells left unselected. Germline V lookup: CDR1 LNHNV, CDR2 YYDKDF (reference sequence). The CDR3 covers 15 residues. The chain is built from TRBV15 and TRBJ1-2; TCRdb proposes TRBD1, but this gene call is untestable without DNA. The sample was blood. The TCR originated in a human donor with ulcerative colitis or Crohn's disease, or a healthy co-twin of an affected twin (not recorded which). This CDR3 is CATSRDRDRLGGYTF.